This T cell receptor beta chain was identified in a study of response to subunit inactivated influenza vaccine. General study points: After each seasonal influenza vaccination, few new T cells are recruited, the authors suggested.

TCRdb re-derived calls from the RT-PCR reads in MiXCR, one entry per CDR3 protein. The table records around 190,000 distinct CDR3 sequences, roughly 14% of them present only once. In the case of this clonotype: The antigen is not known.

The CDR3 covers 11 residues. J gave up 12 bases and V 4 bases, and 5 bases lay outside the gene matches. Germline V gene sequence: CDR1 MNHEY, CDR2 SVGAGI. The sequence came from a man in his forties or fifties who received an inactivated influenza vaccine. The chain carries TRBV6-5 and TRBJ1-1; 7 bases are a match to TRBD1. The sequencing here drew on CD8+ T cells sorted from PBMCs, taken 4 to 6 days after vaccination. The CDR3, as DNA: TGTGCCAGCAGTTCAGGGACAGTCCCTTTCTTT. This gives the protein CASSSGTVPFF.